A single T cell receptor (beta chain) is shown here with its context. Using immunoSEQ multiplex PCR, the repertoire was profiled, and TCRdb retains in-frame clones only, with some absent. The sample carries some 490,000 clones, 80% to 90% recorded once. This record belongs to a study of blood T cell repertoires in COVID-19. Study background: Samples of COVID-19 (acute and convalescent) were obtained from the United States, Italy and Spain. The analysed material was cDNA or gDNA that came from T cells, B-cell-depleted T cells, or PBMCs.

This CDR3 has 17 residues. Germline CDR1 reads SGHTA; CDR2 reads FQGTGA. V trimming: 4 bases; J trimming: 3 bases; junction bases outside the gene matches: 12. The sample consisted of peripheral blood. The source of this sequence is a human donor in a cohort sampled during active COVID-19. This chain links TRBV7-3 with TRBJ2-1, with 7 positions matching TRBD2. The chain's CDR3 is CASSSRGPAGNYNEQFF. Written as DNA, the CDR3 is TGTGCCAGCAGCTCTCGTGGACCAGCGGGGAACTACAATGAGCAGTTCTTC.